These 9 T cell receptor beta chains came from one sample sequenced in a study of control samples from healthy donors and cancer patients. Assay used: immunoSEQ multiplex PCR; TCRdb lists only in-frame clones, some missing. The sample lists 70,000 to 90,000 clones, around 94% occurring once. Sequenced input: blood. These receptors all stem from a woman aged 18-35 years in good health.

The rearrangement links TRBV4-3 to TRBJ1-3; D is possibly TRBD1 (6 bases). Trimming shortened V by 0 bases and J by 2 bases, and 14 bases separated the two germline ends. The CDR3 consists of 17 residues. Germline V gene lookup returns CDR1 LGHNA and CDR2 YSLEER. The CDR3 spells CASSQDRLGGAGNTIYF. CDR3 nucleotide sequence: TGCGCCAGCAGCCAAGATCGATTAGGGGGGGCTGGAAACACCATATATTTT.

The chain carries TRBV18 and TRBJ1-2; TRBD1 matches 10 bases. The germline V gene encodes CDR1 KGHSH and CDR2 LQKENI. J gave up 3 bases and V 4 bases, and 5 bases lay outside the gene matches. The CDR3 consists of 15 residues. The CDR3 sequence is CASSLGQGKDYGYTF. The CDR3, as DNA: TGTGCCAGCTCACTGGGACAGGGGAAGGACTATGGCTACACCTTC.

The chain employs TRBV29-1 and TRBJ2-5; 7 nucleotides agree with TRBD1. This CDR3 contains 12 residues. Germline V gene lookup returns CDR1 SQVTM and CDR2 ANQGSEA. Unmatched junction bases numbered 6, after V lost 4 bases and J lost 7 bases. This CDR3 is CSVVQGERTQYF. The DNA for the CDR3 is TGCAGCGTTGTGCAGGGGGAGCGGACCCAGTACTTC.

J is TRBJ2-7 and V is TRBV7-8; D uncertain. V gave up 5 bases and J gave up 5 bases, with 7 bases separating them. The CDR3 is made up of 11 amino acids. Germline CDR1 is SGHVS and CDR2 is FQNEAQ. In nucleotides, the CDR3 is TGTGCCAGCAGCATACTGAACGAGCAGTACTTC. This encodes CASSILNEQYF.

CDR3 DNA sequence: TGTGCCAGCAGCTTCTGGTCTAGCGGGGGGGTTCAAGAGACCCAGTACTTC. The encoded protein is CASSFWSSGGVQETQYF. This chain uses TRBV5-8 with TRBJ2-5, with 12 nucleotides matching TRBD2. V lost 2 bases and J lost 2; bases outside the gene matches: 7. There are 17 residues in the CDR3. Germline CDR1 reads SGHTS; CDR2 reads YDEGEE.

V usage is TRBV19 and J usage is TRBJ1-5; 10 nucleotides line up with TRBD1. Trimming cost V 1 base and J 4 bases; bases outside gene matches: 1. The CDR3 is 15 amino acids. Germline V gene lookup returns CDR1 LNHDA and CDR2 SQIVND (reference sequence). The CDR3 DNA sequence: TGTGCCAGTAGTATAGGGGACAGGGGTAATCAGCCCCAGCATTTT. Protein sequence: CASSIGDRGNQPQHF.

V gene TRBV10-3 combines with J gene TRBJ1-1, with 9 bases aligning to TRBD1. J lost 2 bases, V lost 6 bases, and 4 bases had no gene match. Looked up from germline, CDR1 is ENHRY and CDR2 is SYGVKD. The CDR3 length is 14 residues. As DNA, the CDR3 is TGTGCCATCAGGGGGACAGGGTATAACACTGAAGCTTTCTTT. It is translated as CAIRGTGYNTEAFF.

V gene TRBV6-1 combines with J gene TRBJ1-4; 9 nucleotides align to TRBD1. The length of the CDR3 is 16 residues. V dropped 2 bases and J dropped 8; count of bases not matched to a gene: 9. Germline CDR1 is MNHNS and CDR2 is SASEGT. CDR3 DNA: TGTGCCAGCAGTGAATATCCGGGACAGGGCCAAGAAAAACTGTTTTTT. Its protein is CASSEYPGQGQEKLFF.

The rearrangement uses TRBV11-2 and TRBJ2-7; D call uncertain. The CDR3 totals 12 residues. The germline CDR1 and CDR2 sequences are SGHAT and FQNNGV. V was cut by 5 bases and J by 6 bases, with 11 bases left in between. The CDR3: CASSLLTGEQYF. The CDR3 bases are TGTGCCAGCAGCCTGCTGACCGGCGAGCAGTACTTC.